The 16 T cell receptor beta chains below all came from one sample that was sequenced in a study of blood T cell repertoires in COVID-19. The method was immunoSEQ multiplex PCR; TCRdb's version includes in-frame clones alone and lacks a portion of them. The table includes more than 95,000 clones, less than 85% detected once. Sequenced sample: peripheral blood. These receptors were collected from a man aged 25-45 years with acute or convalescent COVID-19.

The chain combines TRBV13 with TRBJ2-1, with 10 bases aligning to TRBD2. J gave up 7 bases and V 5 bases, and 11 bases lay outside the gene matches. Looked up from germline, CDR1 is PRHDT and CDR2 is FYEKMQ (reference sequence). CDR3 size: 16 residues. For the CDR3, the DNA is TGTGCCAGCAGCCACCAGATAGCGGGGGGTCGGAATGAGCAGTTCTTC. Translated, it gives CASSHQIAGGRNEQFF. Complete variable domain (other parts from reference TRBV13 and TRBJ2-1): AAGVIQSPRHLIKEKRETATLKCYPIPRHDTVYWYQQGPGQDPQFLISFYEKMQSDKGSIPDRFSAQQFSDYHSELNMSSLELGDSALYFCASSHQIAGGRNEQFFGPGTRLTVL.

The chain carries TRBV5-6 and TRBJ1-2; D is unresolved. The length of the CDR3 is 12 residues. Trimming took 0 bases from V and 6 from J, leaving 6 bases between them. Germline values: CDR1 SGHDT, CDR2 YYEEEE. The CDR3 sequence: CASSLVTDGYTF. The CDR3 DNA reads TGTGCCAGCAGCTTGGTTACGGATGGCTACACCTTC.

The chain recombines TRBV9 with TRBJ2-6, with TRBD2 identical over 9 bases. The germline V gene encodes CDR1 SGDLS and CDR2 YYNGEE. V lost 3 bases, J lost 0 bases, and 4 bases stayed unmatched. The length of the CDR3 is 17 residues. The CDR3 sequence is CASSASGVFSGANVLTF. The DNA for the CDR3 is TGTGCCAGCAGCGCTAGCGGGGTCTTCTCTGGGGCCAACGTCCTGACTTTC.

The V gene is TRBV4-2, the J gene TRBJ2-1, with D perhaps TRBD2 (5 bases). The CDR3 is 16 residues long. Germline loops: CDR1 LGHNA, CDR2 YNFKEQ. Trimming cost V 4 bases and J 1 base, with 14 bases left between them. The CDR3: CASSPPSSSSYNEQFF. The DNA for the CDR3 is TGTGCCAGCAGCCCTCCTTCTAGCTCTTCCTACAATGAGCAGTTCTTC.

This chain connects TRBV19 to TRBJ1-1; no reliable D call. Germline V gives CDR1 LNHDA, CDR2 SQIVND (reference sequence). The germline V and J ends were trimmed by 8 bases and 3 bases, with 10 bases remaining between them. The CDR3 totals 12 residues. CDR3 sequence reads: CASSWRYTEAFF. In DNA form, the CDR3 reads TGTGCCAGTTCTTGGAGGTACACTGAAGCTTTCTTT.

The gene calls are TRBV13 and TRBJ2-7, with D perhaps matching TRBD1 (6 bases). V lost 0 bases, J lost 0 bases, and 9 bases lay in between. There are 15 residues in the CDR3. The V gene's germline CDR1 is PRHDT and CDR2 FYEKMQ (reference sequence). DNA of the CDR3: TGTGCCAGCAGCTTAGGCCGGGGACACTCCTACGAGCAGTACTTC. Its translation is CASSLGRGHSYEQYF.

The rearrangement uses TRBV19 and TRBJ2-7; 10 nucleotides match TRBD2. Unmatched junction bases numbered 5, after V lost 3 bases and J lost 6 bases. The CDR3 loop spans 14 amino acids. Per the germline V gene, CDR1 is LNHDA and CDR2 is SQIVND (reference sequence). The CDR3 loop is CASSITSGVSEQYF. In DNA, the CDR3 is TGTGCCAGTAGTATCACTAGCGGGGTTTCCGAGCAGTACTTC.

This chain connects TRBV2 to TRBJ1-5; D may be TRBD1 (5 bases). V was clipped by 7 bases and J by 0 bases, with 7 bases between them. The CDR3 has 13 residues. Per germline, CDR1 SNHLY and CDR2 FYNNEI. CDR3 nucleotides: TGTGCCAGCAAAGGGGATAGCAATCAGCCCCAGCATTTT. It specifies CASKGDSNQPQHF.

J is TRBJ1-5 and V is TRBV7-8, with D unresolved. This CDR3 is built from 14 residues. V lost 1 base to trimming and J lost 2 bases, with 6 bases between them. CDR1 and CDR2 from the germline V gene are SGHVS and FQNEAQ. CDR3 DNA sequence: TGTGCCAGCAGCTTAGATACGGGCAATCAGCCCCAGCATTTT. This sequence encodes CASSLDTGNQPQHF. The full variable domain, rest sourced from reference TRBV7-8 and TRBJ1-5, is GAGVSQSPRYKVAKRGQDVALRCDPISGHVSLFWYQQALGQGPEFLTYFQNEAQLDKSGLPSDRFFAERPEGSVSTLKIQRTQQEDSAVYLCASSLDTGNQPQHFGDGTRLSIL.

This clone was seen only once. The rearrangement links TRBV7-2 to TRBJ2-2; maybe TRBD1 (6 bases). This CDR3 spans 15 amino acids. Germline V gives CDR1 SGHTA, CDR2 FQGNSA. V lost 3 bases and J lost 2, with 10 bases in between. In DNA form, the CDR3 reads TGTGCCAGCAGCTTCGGCAGGGGTAACACCGGGGAGCTGTTTTTT. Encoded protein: CASSFGRGNTGELFF.

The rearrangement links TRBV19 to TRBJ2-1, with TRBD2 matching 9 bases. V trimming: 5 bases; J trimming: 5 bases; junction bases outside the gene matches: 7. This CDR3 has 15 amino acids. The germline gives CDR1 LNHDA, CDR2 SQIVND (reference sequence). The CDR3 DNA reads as TGTGCCAGTAGTGCGACTAGCGGAGAACACAATGAGCAGTTCTTC. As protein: CASSATSGEHNEQFF.

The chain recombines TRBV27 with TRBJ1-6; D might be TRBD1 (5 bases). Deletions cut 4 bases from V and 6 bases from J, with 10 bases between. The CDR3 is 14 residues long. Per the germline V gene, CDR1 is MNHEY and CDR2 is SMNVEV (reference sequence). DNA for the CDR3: TGTGCCAGCAGTTCCCGACAGTCTAATTCACCCCTCCACTTT. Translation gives CASSSRQSNSPLHF.

The CDR3 DNA is TGTGCCAGCAGCCCCAGCGCTAAAGAGACCCAGTACTTC. Translating it yields CASSPSAKETQYF. The chain carries TRBV7-2 and TRBJ2-5; D unresolved. V shed 5 bases and J shed 3 bases, with 10 bases lying between them. Germline values: CDR1 SGHTA, CDR2 FQGNSA. This CDR3 has 13 amino acids.

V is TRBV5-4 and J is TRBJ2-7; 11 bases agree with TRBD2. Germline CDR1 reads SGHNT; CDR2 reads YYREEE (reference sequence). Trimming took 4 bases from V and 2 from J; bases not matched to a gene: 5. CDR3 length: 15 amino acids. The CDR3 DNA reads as TGTGCCAGCAGCCACACTAGCGGGGGTCCCTACGAGCAGTACTTC. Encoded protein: CASSHTSGGPYEQYF.

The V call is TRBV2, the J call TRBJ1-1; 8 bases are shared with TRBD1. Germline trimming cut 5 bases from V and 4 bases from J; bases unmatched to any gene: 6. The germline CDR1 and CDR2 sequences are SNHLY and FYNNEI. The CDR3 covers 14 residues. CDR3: CASSLNRGVTEAFF. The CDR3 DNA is TGTGCCAGCAGTTTGAACAGGGGGGTCACTGAAGCTTTCTTT. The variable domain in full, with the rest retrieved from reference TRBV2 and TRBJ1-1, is EPEVTQTPSHQVTQMGQEVILRCVPISNHLYFYWYRQILGQKVEFLVSFYNNEISEKSEIFDDQFSVERPDGSNFTLKIRSTKLEDSAMYFCASSLNRGVTEAFFGQGTRLTVV.

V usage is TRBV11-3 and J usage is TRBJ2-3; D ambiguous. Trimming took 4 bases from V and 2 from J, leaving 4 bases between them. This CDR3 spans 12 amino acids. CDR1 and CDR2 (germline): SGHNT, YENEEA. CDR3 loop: CASSSPTDTQYF. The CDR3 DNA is TGTGCCAGCAGCTCTCCCACAGATACGCAGTATTTT. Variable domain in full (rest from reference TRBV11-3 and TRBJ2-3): EAGVVQSPRYKIIEKKQPVAFWCNPISGHNTLYWYLQNLGQGPELLIRYENEEAVDDSQLPKDRFSAERLKGVDSTLKIQPAELGDSAVYLCASSSPTDTQYFGPGTRLTVL.